Presented here are 16 T cell receptor beta chains from one specimen sequenced in a study of blood T cells in healthy people across ages (dated by TCRdb to between 2014 and 2016). Libraries were made using 5' RACE. The sample was run on an Illumina HiSeq 2500. A second PCR of roughly 7 to 12 cycles was run with a J-beta primer mix and a sample-barcoded 5' primer. Through fastp at Q25 and MiXCR, TCRdb rebuilt clones from the public reads, retaining in-frame beta chains. Rows merge per CDR3 protein into single entries with the most common DNA and genes. The sample table holds 600,000 or so distinct CDR3 sequences, of which about 30% were seen once. 15% to 19% of the sample is in the top ten clones. The sequenced material came from blood. The receptor set was obtained from a woman aged 80 or over in good health.

With regard to this clonotype: A clone one base away is much larger, so this may be a read error. The V call is TRBV27, the J call TRBJ2-4; perhaps TRBD2 as D (6 bases). Germline values: CDR1 MNHEY, CDR2 SMNVEV (reference sequence). V shed 7 bases and J shed 3 bases, with 19 bases lying between them. The CDR3 runs to 16 residues. The CDR3 is CASTSRDRLVKNIQYF. Here the CDR3 DNA reads TGTGCCAGCACGTCCAGGGACCGACTAGTCAAAAACATTCAGTACTTC.

V gene TRBV7-3 combines with J gene TRBJ2-1; 15 bases line up with TRBD2. Germline CDR1 and CDR2: SGHTA and FQGTGA. The CDR3 is made up of 19 amino acids. V dropped 4 bases and J dropped 0; count of bases not matched to a gene: 7. The CDR3 nucleotides are TGTGCCAGCAGCTCGACGGGGACTAGCGGGGGGCCCTCCTACAATGAGCAGTTCTTC. Its translation: CASSSTGTSGGPSYNEQFF.

The table lists this clonotype with many counts. The chain is built from TRBV5-4 and TRBJ1-1, with D perhaps matching TRBD1 (5 bases). This CDR3 region has 15 residues. The V and J ends lost 4 bases and 5 bases respectively, with 18 bases between them. Looked up from germline, CDR1 is SGHNT and CDR2 is YYREEE (reference sequence). The CDR3 DNA reads as TGTGCCAGCAGCCCCGGCCAGGAGGGGAGAACTGAAGCTTTCTTT. It codes for CASSPGQEGRTEAFF.

In this sample, this clonotype turned up many times. The chain couples TRBV7-9 to TRBJ2-3; TRBD2 agrees at 9 bases. From germline, CDR1 is SEHNR and CDR2 FQNEAQ (reference sequence). Trimming removed 3 bases from V and 2 bases from J; junction bases left unmatched: 3. The CDR3 runs 15 residues. The CDR3 sequence is CASSFLAGLTDTQYF. As DNA, the CDR3 is TGTGCCAGCAGCTTTCTAGCGGGGCTCACAGATACGCAGTATTTT.

V gene TRBV6-2 or TRBV6-3 combines with J gene TRBJ1-2; tentative D call: TRBD1 (6 bases). Trimming cost V 7 bases and J 5 bases, with 17 bases left between them. The CDR3 has 14 residues. The germline V gene encodes CDR1 MNHEY and CDR2 SVGEGT. CDR3 region: CASIHPGGAYGYTF. The CDR3 coding sequence is TGTGCCAGCATCCACCCCGGGGGCGCGTATGGCTACACCTTC.

CDR3 DNA: TGTGCCAGCACCGAAGGAGGGAATCAGCCCCAGCATTTT. Translated, it gives CASTEGGNQPQHF. The V call is TRBV6-5, the J call TRBJ1-5; D is uncertain. CDR1 MNHEY and CDR2 SVGAGI come from the germline V gene. The V end lost 7 bases, the J end lost 4 bases, and 11 bases lay between the germline ends. CDR3 length: 13 amino acids.

Many counts were recorded for this clonotype. The chain recombines TRBV20-1 with TRBJ2-1; D tentatively fits TRBD1 or TRBD2 (6 bases each). This CDR3 region has 14 residues. Trimming took 4 bases from V and 5 from J, leaving 15 bases between them. Per the germline V gene, CDR1 is DFQATT and CDR2 is SNEGSKA (reference sequence). CDR3 amino acids: CSANTGGVNNEQFF. In DNA, the CDR3 is TGCAGTGCTAATACCGGGGGCGTGAACAATGAGCAGTTCTTC.

This clonotype has ten or more counts. The V call is TRBV9, the J call TRBJ1-5, with 7 bases aligning to TRBD1. Losses at the gene ends were 4 bases for V and 4 bases for J; bases not matched to a gene: 5. Germline CDR1 is SGDLS and CDR2 is YYNGEE. The CDR3 loop spans 14 amino acids. The CDR3 loop reads CASSLTGINQPQHF. As DNA, the CDR3 is TGTGCCAGCAGCTTGACAGGGATTAATCAGCCCCAGCATTTT.

This clonotype was detected ten times or more. The CDR3 DNA reads as TGCAGTGCTATTGGGCCTAGCGGCTTCAATGAGCAGTTCTTC. This codes for CSAIGPSGFNEQFF. This sequence joins TRBV20-1 and TRBJ2-1, with TRBD2 matching 7 bases. The V and J ends lost 4 bases and 6 bases, in that order; junction bases with no gene match: 9. Looked up from germline, CDR1 is DFQATT and CDR2 is SNEGSKA (reference sequence). The CDR3 loop spans 14 amino acids.

The sample holds many counts of this clonotype. The chain recombines TRBV20-1 with TRBJ2-1, with 7 bases that match TRBD2. After removal of 6 bases from V and 4 bases from J, the junction contained 9 bases not matched to a gene. The germline V gene encodes CDR1 DFQATT and CDR2 SNEGSKA (reference sequence). This CDR3 region has 14 residues. CDR3 coding DNA: TGCAGTGCCCTAAGGAGCGGGATGTACAATGAGCAGTTCTTC. It yields the protein CSALRSGMYNEQFF.

The sample holds many counts of this clonotype. The chain carries TRBV27 and TRBJ2-1; the match to TRBD1 covers 10 bases. V was clipped by 6 bases and J by 5 bases; unmatched bases: 13. CDR3 length: 17 residues. Germline assignment: CDR1 MNHEY and CDR2 SMNVEV (reference sequence). The CDR3 DNA is TGTGCCAGCAGACCTTCATCCGGGACAGGGGCCGACAATGAGCAGTTCTTC. Protein product: CASRPSSGTGADNEQFF.

This clonotype came up many times. A much bigger clone sits one base away, suggesting this may be a read error. The J gene is TRBJ2-5, the V gene TRBV7-9, with TRBD2 matching over 9 bases. The J segment lost 5 bases and the V segment lost 2 bases, leaving 9 bases of the junction unmatched. CDR1 and CDR2 (germline): SEHNR, FQNEAQ (reference sequence). The CDR3 is made up of 16 amino acids. The CDR3 bases are TGTGCCAGCAGCTTATCCGGCGGGGGGGCCTGCGAGACCCAGTACTTC. Its translation is CASSLSGGGACETQYF. The full variable domain, completed using reference TRBV7-9 and TRBJ2-5, is DTGVSQNPRHKITKRGQNVTFRCDPISEHNRLYWYRQTLGQGPEFLTYFQNEAQLEKSRLLSDRFSAERPKGSFSTLEIQRTEQGDSAMYLCASSLSGGGACETQYFGPGTRLLVL.

Concerning this clonotype: The junction and the germline gene differ at one end; a read error may be behind it. The chain employs TRBV5-1 and TRBJ2-1; 8 bases fit TRBD1. CDR3 length equals 15 residues. CDR1 and CDR2 (germline): SGHRS, YFSETQ. Written as DNA, the CDR3 is TGCGCCAGCAGCCGAACAGGGGGACTCTACAATGAACAGTTCTTC. As protein: CASSRTGGLYNEQFF. Supplemented by reference TRBV5-1 and TRBJ2-1, the full variable domain reads KAGVTQTPRYLIKTRGQQVTLSCSPISGHRSVSWYQQTPGQGLQFLFEYFSETQRNKGNFPGRFSGRQFSNSRSEMNVSTLELGDSALYLCASSRTGGLYNEQFFGPGTRLTVL.

This clonotype was seen a few times. A much larger clone is a single base away; this may be a read error. The CDR3 sequence is CASSRTGTEYNEQYF. CDR3 bases: TGCGCCAGCAGCCGGACCGGGACGGAATACAATGAGCAGTACTTC. The V and J genes are TRBV5-1 and TRBJ2-7; either TRBD1 or TRBD2 may fit D (5 bases each). Germline V gives CDR1 SGHRS, CDR2 YFSETQ. The CDR3 runs to 15 residues. The V gene lost 4 bases and the J gene lost 7 bases, with 21 bases spanning the gap.

Comment on this clonotype: Given a much more abundant clone one base away, this may be a read error. The V call is TRBV7-9, the J call TRBJ2-3; D remains ambiguous. CDR1 SEHNR and CDR2 FQNEAQ come from the germline V gene (reference sequence). Trimming took off 2 bases at V and 0 bases at J, with 12 bases between the two ends. The CDR3 covers 16 residues. CDR3 protein: CASSLNQDVSTDTQYF. CDR3 in DNA: TGTGCCAGCAGCTTAAACCAAGACGTCAGCACAGATACGCAGTATTTT.

This clonotype appeared a few times. The germline gene is not matched at one end of the junction; a read error may be the cause. This chain connects TRBV20-1 to TRBJ1-5; D is unresolved. The V gene's germline CDR1 is DFQATT and CDR2 SNEGSKA (reference sequence). This CDR3 is 14 amino acids long. DNA of the CDR3: TGCAGTGCTAGAGGACCGAGCGGCAATCAGCCCCCGCATTTT. Its protein product is CSARGPSGNQPPHF.